This is a list of T cell receptor beta chains from one sample in a study of shared clonotypes between healthy human individuals. Profiled with immunoSEQ multiplex PCR; TCRdb holds only in-frame clones, not every one. The table shows millions of clones, with over 85% occurring only once. Sequencing was done on a sample of naive CD8+ T cells sorted from blood. Source of these receptors: a man younger than 35 in good health. CDR3s include the opening cysteine and the closing phenylalanine or tryptophan. A row's size may be missing; if present it is once, few, many or a size class.

TRBJ2-1 | . | TRBV13 | CASSVAGGRNEQFF
TRBJ2-5 | . | TRBV6-5 | CASSYSRSQETQYF
TRBJ2-1 | once | TRBV27 | CASSLLGSGPAYNEQFF
TRBJ2-7 | . | TRBV30 | CAWGDMIVYF
TRBJ2-1 | . | TRBV19 | CASSIFSNEQFF
TRBJ1-1 | . | TRBV27 | CASSLLRGGTEAFF
TRBJ1-1 | . | TRBV6-5 | CASTSLGSEAFF
TRBJ1-6 | . | TRBV13 | CASSLGQGHNSPLHF
TRBJ2-3 | . | TRBV10-3 | CAITPTSGAVTDTQYF
TRBJ2-5 | . | TRBV28 | CASGWQGETQYF
TRBJ1-4 | . | TRBV28 | CASSFPSRTATNEKLFF
TRBJ2-7 | . | TRBV6-5 | CASSYNLLADEQYF
TRBJ1-2 | . | TRBV27 | CASSPGLGYTF
TRBJ2-7 | . | TRBV6-1 | CASDDGGHEQYF
TRBJ2-7 | . | TRBV5-6 | CASSLLGGEQYF
TRBJ2-7 | . | TRBV27 | CASSSSAGEWSYEQYF
TRBJ2-1 | . | TRBV5-1 | CASSLAGLAGATINEQFF
TRBJ2-5 | . | TRBV5-4 | CASSSTGEETQYF
TRBJ2-7 | . | TRBV5-6 | CASSLWDRGYEQYF
TRBJ2-3 | once | TRBV30 | CAWSVLGSGLVDTQYF
TRBJ2-1 | . | TRBV19 | CASSWGLAGLNNEQFF
TRBJ2-3 | . | TRBV4-2 | CASSLSRTSTDTQYF
TRBJ2-5 | . | TRBV5-6 | CASSLVSQETQYF